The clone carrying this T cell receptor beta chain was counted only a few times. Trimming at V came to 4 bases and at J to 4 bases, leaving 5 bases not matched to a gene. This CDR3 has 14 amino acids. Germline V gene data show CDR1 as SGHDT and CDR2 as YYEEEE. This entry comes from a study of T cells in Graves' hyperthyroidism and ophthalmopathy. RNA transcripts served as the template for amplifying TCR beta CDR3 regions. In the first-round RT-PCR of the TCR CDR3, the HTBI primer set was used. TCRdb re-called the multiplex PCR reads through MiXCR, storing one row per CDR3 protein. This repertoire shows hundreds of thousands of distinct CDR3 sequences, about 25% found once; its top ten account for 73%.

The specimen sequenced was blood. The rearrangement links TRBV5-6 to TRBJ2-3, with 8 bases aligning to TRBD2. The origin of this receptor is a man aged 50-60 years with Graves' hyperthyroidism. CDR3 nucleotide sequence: TGTGCCAGCAGCCGAGGAGCGGGGGCAGATACGCAGTATTTT. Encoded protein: CASSRGAGADTQYF.